One sample yielded the 27 T cell receptor beta chains listed below, sequenced in a study of cytomegalovirus exposure and HLA in healthy donors. Amplification used 60 Vbeta primers and 13 Jbeta primers. Only in-frame clones appear in the TCRdb table, and some are missing; sequencing was by immunoSEQ multiplex PCR. The sample holds about 96,000 clones, about four fifths seen once. Sequenced: PBMCs. Every receptor here comes from an older woman in good health and CMV-seropositive.

The chain links TRBV5-1 to TRBJ2-1; 8 nucleotides line up with TRBD2. The CDR3 consists of 14 residues. Losses at the gene ends were 7 bases for V and 8 bases for J; bases not matched to a gene: 11. Germline-derived CDR1 and CDR2 are SGHRS and YFSETQ. The CDR3 reads CASSTGGPGDEQFF. For the CDR3, the DNA is TGCGCCAGCTCTACGGGGGGGCCAGGCGATGAGCAGTTCTTC.

For this clone: This same CDR3 is encoded by further DNA sequences in the sample. The chain combines TRBV5-1 with TRBJ1-4; TRBD1 matches at 8 bases. V lost 4 bases, J lost 8 bases, and 7 bases stayed unmatched. This CDR3 spans 14 amino acids. CDR1 and CDR2 from the germline V gene are SGHRS and YFSETQ. CDR3 region: CASSTGQGGEKLFF. DNA of the CDR3: TGCGCCAGCAGCACCGGACAGGGAGGCGAAAAACTGTTTTTT.

The gene calls are TRBV5-1 and TRBJ2-5, with TRBD2 matching over 9 bases. The V gene end was trimmed by 5 bases and the J gene end by 5 bases; junction bases not matched to a gene: 7. Germline V lookup: CDR1 SGHRS, CDR2 YFSETQ. The CDR3 loop spans 14 amino acids. The CDR3 protein is CASSFSGSSETQYF. The CDR3 nucleotides are TGCGCCAGCAGTTTTAGCGGGAGTTCGGAGACCCAGTACTTC.

The chain links TRBV27 to TRBJ1-4; maybe TRBD1 (5 bases). This CDR3 region has 16 residues. Per germline, CDR1 MNHEY and CDR2 SMNVEV (reference sequence). V was cut by 6 bases and J by 1 base, with 15 bases left in between. In DNA form, the CDR3 reads TGTGCCAGCAGATTTAATAGGGGAGGAACTAATGAAAAACTGTTTTTT. Protein: CASRFNRGGTNEKLFF.

The chain combines TRBV10-2 with TRBJ2-5, with a tentative D call TRBD2 (6 bases). TRBJ2-7 matches the DNA end more closely, so the J call is doubtful. The CDR3 is 13 amino acids. Germline V gene sequence: CDR1 WSHSY, CDR2 SAAADI. The CDR3 region is CASGELALYEQYF. In nucleotides, the CDR3 is TGCGCCTCCGGGGAACTAGCCCTCTACGAGCAGTACTTC.

The genes are TRBV15 and TRBJ2-7, with D possibly matching TRBD2 (7 bases). Germline CDR1 and CDR2: LNHNV and YYDKDF (reference sequence). V was trimmed by 0 bases and J by 5 bases, leaving 14 bases between them. CDR3 length equals 15 residues. CDR3 region: CATSREKDGGHEQYF. Written as DNA, the CDR3 is TGTGCCACCAGCAGAGAGAAGGACGGGGGGCACGAGCAGTACTTC.

The chain uses TRBV10-3 and TRBJ1-6; 8 bases match TRBD1. CDR1 and CDR2 from the germline V gene are ENHRY and SYGVKD. The CDR3 consists of 15 residues. Trimming at V came to 5 bases and at J to 0 bases, leaving 0 bases not matched to a gene. The CDR3 DNA sequence: TGTGCCATCAGTACAGGGGGCTCCTATAATTCACCCCTCCACTTT. It codes for CAISTGGSYNSPLHF.

The chain uses TRBV9 and TRBJ2-2; 8 bases are shared with TRBD1. Germline V gives CDR1 SGDLS, CDR2 YYNGEE. V was pared by 4 bases and J by 0 bases, with 5 bases of the junction left unmatched. The CDR3 has 16 residues. The CDR3 spells CASSMIQGANTGELFF. The DNA for the CDR3 is TGTGCCAGCAGCATGATACAGGGGGCGAACACCGGGGAGCTGTTTTTT.

This clone was detected only a few times. The rearrangement uses TRBV9 and TRBJ2-1; possible D gene TRBD2, 7 bases. Trimming cost V 3 bases and J 10 bases, with 20 bases left between them. From germline, CDR1 is SGDLS and CDR2 YYNGEE. The CDR3 is 15 amino acids. CDR3 coding DNA: TGTGCCAGCAGCGGGAGTAGGGGGAGGGAGGACGAGCAGTTCTTC. Its protein is CASSGSRGREDEQFF.

This chain joins TRBV19 and TRBJ2-3; D ambiguous. V was pared by 3 bases and J by 6 bases, with 13 bases between. Germline-derived CDR1 and CDR2 are LNHDA and SQIVND (reference sequence). This CDR3 region has 14 residues. In nucleotides, the CDR3 is TGTGCCAGTAGTATGATGGCAAGAACGGATACGCAGTATTTT. Protein product: CASSMMARTDTQYF.

The J gene is TRBJ2-3, the V gene TRBV5-4; the D gene is possibly TRBD2 (7 bases). Germline CDR1 and CDR2: SGHNT and YYREEE (reference sequence). V lost 5 bases and J lost 5, with 15 bases in between. There are 14 residues in the CDR3. The DNA for the CDR3 is TGTGCCAGCAGGTCGGGGGGCGCGGAAGATACGCAGTATTTT. Residues: CASRSGGAEDTQYF.

The gene calls are TRBV7-3 and TRBJ1-1; 7 positions match TRBD1. The V and J ends lost 5 bases and 8 bases, in that order; junction bases with no gene match: 8. Germline V CDR1 and CDR2: SGHTA, FQGTGA. The CDR3 totals 13 residues. The CDR3 reads CASSRQGLAEAFF. CDR3 DNA: TGTGCCAGCAGCCGACAGGGTCTGGCCGAAGCTTTCTTT.

The chain uses TRBV18 and TRBJ1-1, with D possibly being TRBD1 (5 bases). V was pared by 2 bases and J by 1 base, with 8 bases between. This CDR3 is built from 14 residues. Per germline, CDR1 KGHSH and CDR2 LQKENI. The CDR3 DNA sequence: TGTGCCAGCTCACCAACAGGACAGAACACTGAAGCTTTCTTT. It encodes CASSPTGQNTEAFF.

J is TRBJ1-1 and V is TRBV5-1; 7 positions match TRBD1. CDR1 and CDR2 from the germline V gene are SGHRS and YFSETQ. Trimming took 4 bases from V and 1 from J; bases not matched to a gene: 4. The CDR3 consists of 14 residues. For the CDR3, the DNA is TGCGCCAGCAGCAGGGGGACAGCGAACACTGAAGCTTTCTTT. Translated: CASSRGTANTEAFF.

The chain couples TRBV7-9 to TRBJ2-7; a possible D gene is TRBD1 (6 bases). Trimming took off 5 bases at V and 3 bases at J, with 14 bases between the two ends. The CDR3 runs 14 residues. Germline V gene sequence: CDR1 SEHNR, CDR2 FQNEAQ (reference sequence). DNA for the CDR3: TGTGCCAGCAGCGCCCGGCAGGGGTTCTACGAGCAGTACTTC. Translating gives CASSARQGFYEQYF.

This clone was found a few times. The J gene is TRBJ2-3, the V gene TRBV29-1; no definite D call. The CDR3 loop spans 14 amino acids. CDR1 and CDR2 (germline): SQVTM, ANQGSEA. Trimming removed 7 bases at V and 1 base at J, with 15 bases between. CDR3 in DNA: TGCAGCGCTTCTAGTAGTACCCGCACAGATACGCAGTATTTT. It translates to CSASSSTRTDTQYF.

This clone was counted a few times. This chain links TRBV14 with TRBJ2-1; 7 positions match TRBD1. CDR1 is SGHDN, CDR2 FVKESK, per germline. The CDR3 contains 12 residues. Trimming took 1 base from V and 16 from J; bases not matched to a gene: 7. The CDR3 spells CASSQVGRGKFF. The CDR3 DNA sequence: TGTGCCAGCAGCCAAGTGGGCAGGGGGAAATTCTTC.

The rearrangement links TRBV18 to TRBJ2-5; 7 positions match TRBD2. Trimming took 1 base from V and 0 from J; bases not matched to a gene: 2. In germline, CDR1 is KGHSH, CDR2 LQKENI. The CDR3 extends over 15 amino acids. CDR3 sequence (DNA): TGTGCCAGCTCACCACGGGGGGGGAACCAAGAGACCCAGTACTTC. Amino acid sequence: CASSPRGGNQETQYF. The whole variable domain, remainder taken from reference TRBV18 and TRBJ2-5, is NAGVMQNPRHLVRRRGQEARLRCSPMKGHSHVYWYRQLPEEGLKFMVYLQKENIIDESGMPKERFSAEFPKEGPSILRIQQVVRGDSAAYFCASSPRGGNQETQYFGPGTRLLVL.

The rearrangement uses TRBV7-8 and TRBJ2-5, with D uncertain. The J call may be faulty, since TRBJ2-7 better matches the DNA end. The CDR3 is 15 residues long. In germline, CDR1 is SGHVS, CDR2 FQNEAQ. The CDR3 protein is CASSVNSQISYEQYF. Written as DNA, the CDR3 is TGTGCCAGCAGCGTCAACTCACAGATCTCCTACGAGCAGTACTTC.

The chain employs TRBV18 and TRBJ2-7; D might be TRBD1 (6 bases). The CDR3 loop spans 15 amino acids. Germline CDR1 KGHSH, CDR2 LQKENI. V was pared by 5 bases and J by 6 bases, with 20 bases between. Here the CDR3 reads CASSVGTTEFSEQYF. In nucleotides, the CDR3 is TGTGCCAGCTCAGTCGGGACAACAGAATTCTCCGAGCAGTACTTC. Variable domain in full (rest from reference TRBV18 and TRBJ2-7): NAGVMQNPRHLVRRRGQEARLRCSPMKGHSHVYWYRQLPEEGLKFMVYLQKENIIDESGMPKERFSAEFPKEGPSILRIQQVVRGDSAAYFCASSVGTTEFSEQYFGPGTRLTVT.

This rearrangement joins TRBV29-1 to TRBJ2-3; TRBD2 aligns across 7 bases. Germline values: CDR1 SQVTM, CDR2 ANQGSEA. The CDR3 has 15 residues. The J segment lost 6 bases and the V segment lost 4 bases, leaving 13 bases of the junction unmatched. CDR3 region: CSVAPFTGGGDTQYF. CDR3 coding DNA: TGCAGCGTTGCCCCCTTTACGGGGGGTGGGGATACGCAGTATTTT.

This clone was seen once. The chain employs TRBV12-5 and TRBJ2-3, with 8 bases that match TRBD2. This CDR3 region has 14 residues. The V and J ends lost 7 bases and 4 bases, in that order; junction bases with no gene match: 7. Germline CDR1 reads LGHNT; CDR2 reads FRNRAP. DNA of the CDR3: TGTGCTAGTGTGGCGGGACTAGTAGCAGATACGCAGTATTTT. Translating gives CASVAGLVADTQYF. The entire variable domain, with the rest obtained from reference TRBV12-5 and TRBJ2-3, is as follows: DARVTQTPRHKVTEMGQEVTMRCQPILGHNTVFWYRQTMMQGLELLAYFRNRAPLDDSGMPKDRFSAEMPDATLATLKIQPSEPRDSAVYFCASVAGLVADTQYFGPGTRLTVL.

The chain joins TRBV5-4 to TRBJ2-7, with 8 bases aligning to TRBD1. The CDR3 is made up of 15 amino acids. Germline V gives CDR1 SGHNT, CDR2 YYREEE (reference sequence). Unmatched junction bases numbered 12, after V lost 4 bases and J lost 6 bases. The CDR3 coding sequence is TGTGCCAGCAGCACAGGACAGGGACTTTTGGGCGAGCAGTACTTC. It yields the protein CASSTGQGLLGEQYF. Full variable domain (rest looked up from reference TRBV5-4 and TRBJ2-7): ETGVTQSPTHLIKTRGQQVTLRCSSQSGHNTVSWYQQALGQGPQFIFQYYREEENGRGNFPPRFSGLQFPNYSSELNVNALELDDSALYLCASSTGQGLLGEQYFGPGTRLTVT.

This rearrangement joins TRBV10-2 to TRBJ1-2; D uncertain. Germline V gene lookup returns CDR1 WSHSY and CDR2 SAAADI. The CDR3 sequence is 13 residues long. Trimming removed 10 bases from V and 6 bases from J, with 18 bases in between. The CDR3 nucleotides read TGCGCCACCCCTTACCGCCTCTACCATGGCTACACCTTC. This sequence encodes CATPYRLYHGYTF.

The chain links TRBV11-3 to TRBJ2-1, with 7 nucleotides matching TRBD2. The germline CDR1 and CDR2 sequences are SGHNT and YENEEA. Trimming took 5 bases from V and 4 from J; bases not matched to a gene: 11. The CDR3 sequence is 16 residues long. This chain's CDR3 is CASSSGAGGVYNEQFF. CDR3 in DNA: TGTGCCAGCAGCAGCGGTGCTGGGGGGGTTTACAATGAGCAGTTCTTC. The full variable domain, completed using reference TRBV11-3 and TRBJ2-1, is EAGVVQSPRYKIIEKKQPVAFWCNPISGHNTLYWYLQNLGQGPELLIRYENEEAVDDSQLPKDRFSAERLKGVDSTLKIQPAELGDSAVYLCASSSGAGGVYNEQFFGPGTRLTVL.

This clone was seen a few times. The chain has TRBV6-5 and TRBJ2-7; TRBD1 agrees at 9 bases. Germline CDR1 and CDR2: MNHEY and SVGAGI. Losses at the gene ends were 6 bases for V and 3 bases for J; bases not matched to a gene: 6. This CDR3 contains 14 residues. The CDR3 is CASRRDRAYYEQYF. In nucleotides, the CDR3 is TGTGCCAGCAGACGGGACAGGGCCTACTACGAGCAGTACTTC.

V is TRBV5-4 and J is TRBJ2-3; no clear D gene. The V end lost 4 bases, the J end lost 4 bases, and 19 bases lay between the germline ends. Germline V gene lookup returns CDR1 SGHNT and CDR2 YYREEE (reference sequence). The length of the CDR3 is 16 residues. CDR3 sequence (DNA): TGTGCCAGCAGCCCCGTGGGCATCCCCACCCCAGATACGCAGTATTTT. It specifies CASSPVGIPTPDTQYF. Full variable domain (missing parts from reference TRBV5-4 and TRBJ2-3): ETGVTQSPTHLIKTRGQQVTLRCSSQSGHNTVSWYQQALGQGPQFIFQYYREEENGRGNFPPRFSGLQFPNYSSELNVNALELDDSALYLCASSPVGIPTPDTQYFGPGTRLTVL.